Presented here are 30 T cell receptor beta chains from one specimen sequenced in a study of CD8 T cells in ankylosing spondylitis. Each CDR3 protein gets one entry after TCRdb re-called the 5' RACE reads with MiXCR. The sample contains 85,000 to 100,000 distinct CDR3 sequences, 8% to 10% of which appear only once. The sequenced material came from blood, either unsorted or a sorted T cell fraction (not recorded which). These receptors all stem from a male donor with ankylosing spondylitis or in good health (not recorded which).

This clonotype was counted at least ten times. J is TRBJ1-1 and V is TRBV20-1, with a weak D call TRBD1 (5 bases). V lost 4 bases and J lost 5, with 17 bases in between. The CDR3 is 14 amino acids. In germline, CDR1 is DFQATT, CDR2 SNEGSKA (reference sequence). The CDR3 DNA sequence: TGCAGTGCTATTACGGTGCAGGGTCGGACTGAAGCTTTCTTT. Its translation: CSAITVQGRTEAFF.

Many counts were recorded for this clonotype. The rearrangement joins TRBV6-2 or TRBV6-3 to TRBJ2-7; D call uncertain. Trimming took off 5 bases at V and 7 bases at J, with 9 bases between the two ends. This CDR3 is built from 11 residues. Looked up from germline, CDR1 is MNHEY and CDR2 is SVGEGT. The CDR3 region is CASSLLREQYF. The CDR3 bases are TGTGCCAGCAGTCTCCTTAGGGAGCAGTACTTC.

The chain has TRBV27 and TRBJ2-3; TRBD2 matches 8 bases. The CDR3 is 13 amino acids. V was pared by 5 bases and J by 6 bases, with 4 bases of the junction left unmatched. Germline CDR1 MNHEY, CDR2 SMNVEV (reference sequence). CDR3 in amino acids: CASSVPGGDTQYF. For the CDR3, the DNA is TGTGCCAGCAGTGTTCCGGGGGGGGATACGCAGTATTTT.

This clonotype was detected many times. CDR3 amino acids: CASSASSGGKDTQYF. The CDR3 DNA is TGTGCCAGCAGTGCCTCTAGCGGGGGAAAAGATACGCAGTATTTT. This chain connects TRBV6-4 to TRBJ2-3; 10 bases match TRBD2. The trim removed 4 bases at V and 5 bases at J, leaving 6 bases unmatched. Germline V gene data show CDR1 as MRHNA and CDR2 as SNTAGT. This CDR3 is built from 15 residues.

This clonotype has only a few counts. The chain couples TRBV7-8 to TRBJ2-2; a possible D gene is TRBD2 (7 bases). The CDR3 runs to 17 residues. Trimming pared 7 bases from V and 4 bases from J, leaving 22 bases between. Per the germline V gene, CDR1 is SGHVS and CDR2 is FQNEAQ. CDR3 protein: CASISSRGGSITGELFF. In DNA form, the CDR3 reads TGTGCCAGCATCTCCTCCAGGGGAGGGAGCATCACCGGGGAGCTGTTTTTT.

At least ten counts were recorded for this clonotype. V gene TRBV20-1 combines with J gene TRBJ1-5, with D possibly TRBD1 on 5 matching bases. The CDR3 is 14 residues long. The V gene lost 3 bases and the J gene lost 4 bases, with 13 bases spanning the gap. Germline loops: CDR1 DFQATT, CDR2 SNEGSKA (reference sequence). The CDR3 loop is CSASPRGNNQPQHF. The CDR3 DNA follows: TGCAGTGCTAGTCCCCGGGGCAATAATCAGCCCCAGCATTTT.

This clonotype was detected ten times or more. CDR3 DNA sequence: TGTGCCAGCAGCTTCCGACTAGCGGAGACCCAGTACTTC. It encodes CASSFRLAETQYF. The chain links TRBV7-2 to TRBJ2-5; 8 bases are shared with TRBD2. The CDR3 consists of 13 residues. Trimming took 3 bases from V and 5 from J; bases not matched to a gene: 2. CDR1 is SGHTA and CDR2 is FQGNSA in the germline V gene.

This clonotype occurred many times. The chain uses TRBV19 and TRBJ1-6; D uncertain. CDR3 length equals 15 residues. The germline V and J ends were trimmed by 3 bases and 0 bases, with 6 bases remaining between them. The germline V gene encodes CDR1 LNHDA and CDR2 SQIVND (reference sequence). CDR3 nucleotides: TGTGCCAGTAGTATTGGGAGCTCCTATAATTCACCCCTCCACTTT. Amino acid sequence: CASSIGSSYNSPLHF.

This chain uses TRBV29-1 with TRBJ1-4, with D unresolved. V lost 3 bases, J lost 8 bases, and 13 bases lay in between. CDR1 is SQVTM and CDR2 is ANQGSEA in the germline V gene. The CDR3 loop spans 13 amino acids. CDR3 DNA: TGCAGCGTTGAGGCCAGGTCGGGAGAAAAACTGTTTTTT. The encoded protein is CSVEARSGEKLFF.

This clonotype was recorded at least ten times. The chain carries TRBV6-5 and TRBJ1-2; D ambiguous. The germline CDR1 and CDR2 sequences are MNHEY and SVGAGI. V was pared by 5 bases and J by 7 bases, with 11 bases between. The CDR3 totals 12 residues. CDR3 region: CASSRGESGYTF. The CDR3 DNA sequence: TGTGCCAGCAGTCGGGGTGAATCTGGCTACACCTTC.

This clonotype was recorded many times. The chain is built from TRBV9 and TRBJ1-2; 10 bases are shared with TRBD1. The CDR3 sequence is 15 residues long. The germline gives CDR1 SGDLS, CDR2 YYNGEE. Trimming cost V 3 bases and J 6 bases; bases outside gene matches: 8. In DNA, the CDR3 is TGTGCCAGCAGCGGTGGGACAGGGGAAGCCAATGGCTACACCTTC. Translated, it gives CASSGGTGEANGYTF.

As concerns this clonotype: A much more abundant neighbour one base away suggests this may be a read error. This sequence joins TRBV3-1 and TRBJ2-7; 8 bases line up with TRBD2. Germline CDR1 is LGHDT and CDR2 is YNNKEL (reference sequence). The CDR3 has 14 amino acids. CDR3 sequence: CASSQVSGDYAQYF. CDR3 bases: TGTGCCAGCAGCCAAGTTAGCGGGGACTACGCGCAGTACTTC.

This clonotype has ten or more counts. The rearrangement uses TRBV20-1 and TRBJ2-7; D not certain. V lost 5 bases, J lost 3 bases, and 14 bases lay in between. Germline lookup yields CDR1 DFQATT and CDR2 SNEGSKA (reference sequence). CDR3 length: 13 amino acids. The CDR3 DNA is TGCAGTGCTTACGCGGACGGATACTACGAGCAGTACTTC. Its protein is CSAYADGYYEQYF.

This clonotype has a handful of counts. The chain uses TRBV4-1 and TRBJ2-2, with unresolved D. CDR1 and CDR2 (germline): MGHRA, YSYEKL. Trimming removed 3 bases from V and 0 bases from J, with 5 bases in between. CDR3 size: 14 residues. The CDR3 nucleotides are TGCGCCAGCAGCCATTCCGCGAACACCGGGGAGCTGTTTTTT. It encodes CASSHSANTGELFF.

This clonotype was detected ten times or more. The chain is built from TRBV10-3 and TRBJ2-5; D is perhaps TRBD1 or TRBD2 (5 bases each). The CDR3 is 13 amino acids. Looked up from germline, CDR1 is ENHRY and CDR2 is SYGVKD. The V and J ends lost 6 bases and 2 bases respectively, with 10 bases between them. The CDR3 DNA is TGTGCCATCAGGGGGACGGCACAAGAGACCCAGTACTTC. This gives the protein CAIRGTAQETQYF.

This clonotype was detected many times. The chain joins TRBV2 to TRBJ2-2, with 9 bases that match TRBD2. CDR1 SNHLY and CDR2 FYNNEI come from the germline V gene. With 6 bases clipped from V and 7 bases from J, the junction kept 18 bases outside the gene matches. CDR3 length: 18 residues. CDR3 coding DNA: TGTGCCAGCAGCCGAGAGTATGCTAGCGGGGTTGGTAGCGGGGAGCTGTTTTTT. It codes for CASSREYASGVGSGELFF.

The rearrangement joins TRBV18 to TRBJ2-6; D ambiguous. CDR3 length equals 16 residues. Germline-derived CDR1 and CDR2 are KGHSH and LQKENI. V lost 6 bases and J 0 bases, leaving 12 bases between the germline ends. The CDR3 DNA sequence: TGTGCCAGCTCCCCCACCAAAAGCTCTGGGGCCAACGTCCTGACTTTC. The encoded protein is CASSPTKSSGANVLTF.

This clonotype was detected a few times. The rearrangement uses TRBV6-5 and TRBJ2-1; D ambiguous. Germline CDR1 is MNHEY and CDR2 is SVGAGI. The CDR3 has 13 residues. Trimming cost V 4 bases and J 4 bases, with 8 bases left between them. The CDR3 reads CASSSQRYNEQFF. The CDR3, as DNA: TGTGCCAGCAGTTCTCAACGGTACAATGAGCAGTTCTTC.

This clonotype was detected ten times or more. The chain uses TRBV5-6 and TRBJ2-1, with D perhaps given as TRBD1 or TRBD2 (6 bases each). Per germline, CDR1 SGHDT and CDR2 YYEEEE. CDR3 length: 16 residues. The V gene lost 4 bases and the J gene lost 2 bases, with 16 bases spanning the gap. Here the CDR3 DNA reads TGTGCCAGCAGCCCTGTATGGGGGGACACCTACAATGAGCAGTTCTTC. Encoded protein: CASSPVWGDTYNEQFF.

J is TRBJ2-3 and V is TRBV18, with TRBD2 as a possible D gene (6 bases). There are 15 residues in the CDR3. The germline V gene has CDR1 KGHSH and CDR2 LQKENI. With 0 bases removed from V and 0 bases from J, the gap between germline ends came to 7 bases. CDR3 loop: CASSPPSGSTDTQYF. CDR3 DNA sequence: TGTGCCAGCTCACCACCCAGCGGGAGCACAGATACGCAGTATTTT.

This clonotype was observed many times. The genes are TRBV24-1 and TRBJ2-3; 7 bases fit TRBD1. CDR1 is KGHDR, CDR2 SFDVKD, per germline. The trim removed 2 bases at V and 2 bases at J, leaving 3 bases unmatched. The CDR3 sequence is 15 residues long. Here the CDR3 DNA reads TGTGCCACCAGTGATTCGGGACAGCCCACAGATACGCAGTATTTT. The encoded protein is CATSDSGQPTDTQYF.

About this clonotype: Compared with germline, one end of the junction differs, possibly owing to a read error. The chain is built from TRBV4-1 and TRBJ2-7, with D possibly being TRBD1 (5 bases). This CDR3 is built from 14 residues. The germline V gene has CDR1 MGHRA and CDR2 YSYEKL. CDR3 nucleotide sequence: TGCGCCAGGAGCCGACGGACACGCAGCTACGAGCAGTACTTC. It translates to CARSRRTRSYEQYF.

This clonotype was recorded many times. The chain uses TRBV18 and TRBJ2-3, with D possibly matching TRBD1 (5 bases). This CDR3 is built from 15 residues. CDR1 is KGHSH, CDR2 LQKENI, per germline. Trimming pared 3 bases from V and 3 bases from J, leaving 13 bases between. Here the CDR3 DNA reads TGTGCCAGCTCACCGCTCCAGGGTCGAACAGATACGCAGTATTTT. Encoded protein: CASSPLQGRTDTQYF.

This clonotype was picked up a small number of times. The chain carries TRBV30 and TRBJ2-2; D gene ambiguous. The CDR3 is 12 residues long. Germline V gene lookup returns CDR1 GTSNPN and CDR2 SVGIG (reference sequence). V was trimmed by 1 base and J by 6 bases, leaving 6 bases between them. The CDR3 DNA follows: TGTGCCTGGAGTGATTTGCCCGGGGAGCTGTTTTTT. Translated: CAWSDLPGELFF.

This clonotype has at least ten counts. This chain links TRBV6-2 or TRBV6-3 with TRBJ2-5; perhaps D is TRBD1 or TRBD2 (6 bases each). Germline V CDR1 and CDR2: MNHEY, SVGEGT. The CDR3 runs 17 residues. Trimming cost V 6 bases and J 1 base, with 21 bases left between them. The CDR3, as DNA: TGTGCCAGCAGACCGGACAGAGGAGGGGAGATCCAAGAGACCCAGTACTTC. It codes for CASRPDRGGEIQETQYF.

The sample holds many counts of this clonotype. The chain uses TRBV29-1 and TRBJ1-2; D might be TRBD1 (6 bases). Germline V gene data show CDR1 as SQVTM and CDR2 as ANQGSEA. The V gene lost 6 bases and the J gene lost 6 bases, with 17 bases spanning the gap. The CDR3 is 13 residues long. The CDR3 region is CSVRLGGANGYTF. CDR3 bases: TGCAGCGTACGCCTGGGGGGCGCCAATGGCTACACCTTC.

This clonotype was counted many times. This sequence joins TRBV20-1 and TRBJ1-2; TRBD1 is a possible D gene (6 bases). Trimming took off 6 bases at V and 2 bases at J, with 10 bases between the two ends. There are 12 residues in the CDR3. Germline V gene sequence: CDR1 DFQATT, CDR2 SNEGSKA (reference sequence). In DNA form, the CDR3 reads TGCAGTGCGGCTGGACAGAACTATGGCTACACCTTC. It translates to CSAAGQNYGYTF.

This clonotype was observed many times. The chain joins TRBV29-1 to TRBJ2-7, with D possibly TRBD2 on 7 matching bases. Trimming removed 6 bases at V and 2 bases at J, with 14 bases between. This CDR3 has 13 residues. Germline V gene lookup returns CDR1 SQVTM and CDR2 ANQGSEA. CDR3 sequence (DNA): TGCAGCGTGGGGGGGGACATAACCTACGAGCAGTACTTC. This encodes CSVGGDITYEQYF.

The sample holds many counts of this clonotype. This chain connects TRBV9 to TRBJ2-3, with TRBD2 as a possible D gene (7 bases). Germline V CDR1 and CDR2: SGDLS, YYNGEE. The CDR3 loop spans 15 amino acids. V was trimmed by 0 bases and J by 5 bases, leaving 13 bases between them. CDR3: CASSVEGGRGDTQYF. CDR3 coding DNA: TGTGCCAGCAGCGTAGAGGGGGGGAGAGGAGATACGCAGTATTTT.

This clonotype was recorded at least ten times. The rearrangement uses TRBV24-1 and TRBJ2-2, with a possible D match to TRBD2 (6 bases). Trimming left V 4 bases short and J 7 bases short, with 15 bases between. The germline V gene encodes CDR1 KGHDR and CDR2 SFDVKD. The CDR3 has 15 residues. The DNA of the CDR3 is TGTGCCACCAGTGACGCAGGGTCCGGGGGCGGGGAGCTGTTTTTT. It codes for CATSDAGSGGGELFF.